This T cell receptor (beta chain) was obtained from a study of blood T cell repertoires in COVID-19. Looking at the study overall: Researchers got acute and convalescent COVID-19 samples from the United States, Italy and Spain. From T cells, B-cell-depleted T cells, or PBMCs came the material, which was cDNA or gDNA.

Germline V gene lookup returns CDR1 MNHEY and CDR2 SVGAGI. This CDR3 comprises 16 residues. The J segment lost 0 bases and the V segment lost 0 bases, leaving 5 bases of the junction unmatched. Of note for this clone: In the same sample, other DNA sequences code for this CDR3.

Per the authors' pipeline: Nucleated cell number was recorded as an estimate derived from reference gene primer amplification. TCRdb's table, derived via immunoSEQ multiplex PCR, lists solely in-frame clones and lacks some. That table supplies the V and J calls and clone size; D and trimming were determined from the DNA. The table records some 200,000 clones, roughly four fifths of them present only once. Sequencing was carried out using peripheral blood. The gene calls are TRBV6-5 and TRBJ2-7, with 7 bases identical to TRBD2. This receptor was identified in a human donor with acute or convalescent COVID-19. The donor label of this sample is uncertain. This chain's CDR3 is CASSYSGGGSSYEQYF. In DNA form, the CDR3 reads TGTGCCAGCAGTTACTCGGGGGGAGGGAGCTCCTACGAGCAGTACTTC.